One and the same sample provided the 18 T cell receptor beta chains below, sequenced in a study of cytomegalovirus exposure and HLA in healthy donors (dated 2017 in TCRdb). The protocol used for the library was the immunoSEQ multiplex PCR assay. A mixture of 60 forward primers for TCR Vbeta segments and 13 reverse primers for TCR Jbeta segments was used in the multiplex PCR. TCRdb provides this immuneACCESS table in a form limited to in-frame rearrangements. Some clones are lacking; in checked studies, under half of them reflect an unresolved V gene, and why the rest are absent is not known. The sample records 150,000 to 200,000 clones, 70% to 80% of which are singletons. Jointly, the top ten make up roughly 1.5% of the sample. Sequencing was performed on PBMCs. The receptors were gathered from a woman aged 45-60 years in good health and CMV-seronegative.

The chain has TRBV7-2 and TRBJ1-6; D ambiguous. V lost 8 bases, J lost 10 bases, and 12 bases lay in between. From germline, CDR1 is SGHTA and CDR2 FQGNSA. This CDR3 comprises 12 residues. CDR3 loop: CASWGGGSPLHF. The CDR3 bases are TGTGCCAGCTGGGGTGGAGGCTCACCCCTCCACTTT.

The genes are TRBV5-4 and TRBJ1-2, with D uncertain. Germline V gives CDR1 SGHNT, CDR2 YYREEE (reference sequence). Trimming removed 4 bases from V and 4 bases from J, with 14 bases in between. The CDR3 is 14 amino acids. The CDR3 nucleotides are TGTGCCAGCAGCCTCGACATCCTCCTCTATGGCTACACCTTC. Translated, it gives CASSLDILLYGYTF.

The rearrangement links TRBV5-4 to TRBJ2-7; tentative D call: TRBD1 (5 bases). The CDR3 is made up of 13 amino acids. The germline gives CDR1 SGHNT, CDR2 YYREEE (reference sequence). The germline V and J ends were trimmed by 4 bases and 4 bases, with 12 bases remaining between them. CDR3 coding DNA: TGTGCCAGCAGCAATCAGGGCCGGTACGAGCAGTACTTC. This codes for CASSNQGRYEQYF.

The chain carries TRBV11-3 and TRBJ2-7, with 7 bases that match TRBD1. Germline lookup yields CDR1 SGHNT and CDR2 YENEEA. The CDR3 has 14 amino acids. V lost 6 bases to trimming and J lost 6 bases; unmatched junction nucleotides: 11. Here the CDR3 DNA reads TGTGCCAGCAGTTTTGAACAGGGGTCCATCGAGCAGTACTTC. It codes for CASSFEQGSIEQYF. Full variable domain (outside the CDR3, taken from reference TRBV11-3 and TRBJ2-7): EAGVVQSPRYKIIEKKQPVAFWCNPISGHNTLYWYLQNLGQGPELLIRYENEEAVDDSQLPKDRFSAERLKGVDSTLKIQPAELGDSAVYLCASSFEQGSIEQYFGPGTRLTVT.

This clone was detected only once. The CDR3 protein is CASSLDNPGKLFF. The CDR3 coding sequence is TGCGCCAGCAGCTTGGACAATCCCGGGAAACTGTTTTTT. V usage is TRBV5-1 and J usage is TRBJ1-4; D unresolved. The V and J ends lost 0 bases and 11 bases respectively, with 11 bases between them. This CDR3 has 13 residues. The germline V gene has CDR1 SGHRS and CDR2 YFSETQ.

The chain uses TRBV27 and TRBJ2-2, with a tentative D call TRBD1 (6 bases). Germline assignment: CDR1 MNHEY and CDR2 SMNVEV (reference sequence). The V gene lost 3 bases and the J gene lost 2 bases, with 10 bases spanning the gap. The CDR3 consists of 15 residues. CDR3 DNA: TGTGCCAGCAGTTTCGGACAGACAAACACCGGGGAGCTGTTTTTT. This encodes CASSFGQTNTGELFF.

The rearrangement links TRBV7-2 to TRBJ2-4; 10 nucleotides line up with TRBD2. This CDR3 is built from 17 residues. The germline V gene has CDR1 SGHTA and CDR2 FQGNSA. With 4 bases clipped from V and 6 bases from J, the junction kept 12 bases outside the gene matches. The CDR3 spells CASSSSSGGGLRNIQYF. In DNA form, the CDR3 reads TGTGCCAGCAGCTCCTCTAGCGGGGGCGGGTTAAGAAACATTCAGTACTTC.

This chain connects TRBV10-1 to TRBJ1-4, with 9 positions matching TRBD1. The germline V gene has CDR1 WNHNN and CDR2 SYGVQD (reference sequence). This CDR3 region has 17 residues. J gave up 1 base and V 0 bases, and 3 bases lay outside the gene matches. CDR3 residues: CASSESGTGITNEKLFF. In nucleotides, the CDR3 is TGCGCCAGCAGTGAGTCCGGGACAGGGATAACTAATGAAAAACTGTTTTTT.

This rearrangement joins TRBV5-4 to TRBJ2-2, with 11 bases that match TRBD2. This CDR3 comprises 16 residues. The V segment lost 4 bases and the J segment 7 bases; nucleotides outside the gene matches: 9. From germline, CDR1 is SGHNT and CDR2 YYREEE (reference sequence). The CDR3 reads CASSGTTSGIHGELFF. For the CDR3, the DNA is TGTGCCAGCAGCGGAACGACTAGCGGGATACACGGGGAGCTGTTTTTT.

This clone was recorded a few times. This chain connects TRBV13 to TRBJ1-3; D is undetermined. The V gene lost 0 bases and the J gene lost 1 base, with 7 bases spanning the gap. The CDR3 extends over 15 amino acids. In germline, CDR1 is PRHDT, CDR2 FYEKMQ (reference sequence). The CDR3 is CASSLGSGSGNTIYF. The CDR3 DNA sequence: TGTGCCAGCAGCTTAGGGTCCGGTTCTGGAAACACCATATATTTT.

About this clone: A read error may account for a junction end that differs from germline. The chain joins TRBV4-3 to TRBJ1-1; no definite D call. Germline V CDR1 and CDR2: LGHNA, YSLEER. The CDR3 spans 14 residues. CDR3 in DNA: TGCGTCAGCAGCCAAGATCGTGAGGGAGGAAGAGCTTTCTTT. It is translated as CVSSQDREGGRAFF.

There are a few counts of this clone. The chain couples TRBV5-1 to TRBJ1-5; unclear D gene. The CDR3 is 15 residues long. Germline V gene lookup returns CDR1 SGHRS and CDR2 YFSETQ. Trimming cost V 4 bases and J 0 bases, with 11 bases left between them. The CDR3 sequence is CASSPGRDSNQPQHF. The CDR3, as DNA: TGCGCCAGCAGCCCGGGGAGGGATAGCAATCAGCCCCAGCATTTT.

The rearrangement joins TRBV11-3 to TRBJ2-7, with D perhaps matching TRBD2 (6 bases). Germline V lookup: CDR1 SGHNT, CDR2 YENEEA. This CDR3 is built from 15 residues. Trimming stripped 1 base from V and 1 base from J, with 11 bases between. The CDR3 sequence is CASSLGLAGSYEQYF. As DNA, the CDR3 is TGTGCCAGCAGCTTAGGGCTCGCGGGGTCCTACGAGCAGTACTTC.

The chain employs TRBV6-6 and TRBJ1-5; 9 nucleotides match TRBD1. The V gene end was trimmed by 6 bases and the J gene end by 2 bases; junction bases not matched to a gene: 8. CDR3 length: 16 amino acids. Germline lookup yields CDR1 MNHNY and CDR2 SVGAGI (reference sequence). CDR3 amino acids: CASRDLQGAGNQPQHF. The CDR3 DNA reads TGTGCCAGCAGGGACCTACAGGGGGCAGGCAATCAGCCCCAGCATTTT.

The V and J genes are TRBV4-3 and TRBJ1-5, with 8 bases lining up with TRBD1. Germline CDR1 and CDR2: LGHNA and YSLEER. The CDR3 covers 15 residues. V trimming: 5 bases; J trimming: 5 bases; junction bases outside the gene matches: 8. The CDR3 protein is CASSANRGSHQPQHF. The CDR3 DNA is TGCGCCAGCAGCGCCAACAGGGGGAGTCATCAGCCCCAGCATTTT.

The chain recombines TRBV4-2 with TRBJ2-7; TRBD1 matches at 8 bases. Trimming at V came to 1 base and at J to 1 base, leaving 6 bases not matched to a gene. Germline CDR1 LGHNA, CDR2 YNFKEQ. CDR3 size: 16 residues. The CDR3 protein is CASSQALGTGSYEQYF. The CDR3 DNA reads as TGTGCCAGCAGCCAAGCATTAGGGACAGGATCCTACGAGCAGTACTTC.

This clone occurred once. J is TRBJ1-5 and V is TRBV6-9, with a weak D call TRBD1 (5 bases). This CDR3 has 12 residues. Per germline, CDR1 MNHGY and CDR2 SVAAGI. Trimming stripped 7 bases from V and 4 bases from J, with 8 bases between. CDR3: CASKTDNQPQHF. The CDR3 DNA reads TGTGCCAGCAAGACAGATAATCAGCCCCAGCATTTT.

This chain connects TRBV21-1 to TRBJ1-3. TRBV21-1 is a listed pseudogene. CDR3 length: 13 residues. The CDR3 region has the DNA TGTGCCTCCCCCCGACTCTCTGGAAACACCATATATTTT. Residues: CASPRLSGNTIYF.